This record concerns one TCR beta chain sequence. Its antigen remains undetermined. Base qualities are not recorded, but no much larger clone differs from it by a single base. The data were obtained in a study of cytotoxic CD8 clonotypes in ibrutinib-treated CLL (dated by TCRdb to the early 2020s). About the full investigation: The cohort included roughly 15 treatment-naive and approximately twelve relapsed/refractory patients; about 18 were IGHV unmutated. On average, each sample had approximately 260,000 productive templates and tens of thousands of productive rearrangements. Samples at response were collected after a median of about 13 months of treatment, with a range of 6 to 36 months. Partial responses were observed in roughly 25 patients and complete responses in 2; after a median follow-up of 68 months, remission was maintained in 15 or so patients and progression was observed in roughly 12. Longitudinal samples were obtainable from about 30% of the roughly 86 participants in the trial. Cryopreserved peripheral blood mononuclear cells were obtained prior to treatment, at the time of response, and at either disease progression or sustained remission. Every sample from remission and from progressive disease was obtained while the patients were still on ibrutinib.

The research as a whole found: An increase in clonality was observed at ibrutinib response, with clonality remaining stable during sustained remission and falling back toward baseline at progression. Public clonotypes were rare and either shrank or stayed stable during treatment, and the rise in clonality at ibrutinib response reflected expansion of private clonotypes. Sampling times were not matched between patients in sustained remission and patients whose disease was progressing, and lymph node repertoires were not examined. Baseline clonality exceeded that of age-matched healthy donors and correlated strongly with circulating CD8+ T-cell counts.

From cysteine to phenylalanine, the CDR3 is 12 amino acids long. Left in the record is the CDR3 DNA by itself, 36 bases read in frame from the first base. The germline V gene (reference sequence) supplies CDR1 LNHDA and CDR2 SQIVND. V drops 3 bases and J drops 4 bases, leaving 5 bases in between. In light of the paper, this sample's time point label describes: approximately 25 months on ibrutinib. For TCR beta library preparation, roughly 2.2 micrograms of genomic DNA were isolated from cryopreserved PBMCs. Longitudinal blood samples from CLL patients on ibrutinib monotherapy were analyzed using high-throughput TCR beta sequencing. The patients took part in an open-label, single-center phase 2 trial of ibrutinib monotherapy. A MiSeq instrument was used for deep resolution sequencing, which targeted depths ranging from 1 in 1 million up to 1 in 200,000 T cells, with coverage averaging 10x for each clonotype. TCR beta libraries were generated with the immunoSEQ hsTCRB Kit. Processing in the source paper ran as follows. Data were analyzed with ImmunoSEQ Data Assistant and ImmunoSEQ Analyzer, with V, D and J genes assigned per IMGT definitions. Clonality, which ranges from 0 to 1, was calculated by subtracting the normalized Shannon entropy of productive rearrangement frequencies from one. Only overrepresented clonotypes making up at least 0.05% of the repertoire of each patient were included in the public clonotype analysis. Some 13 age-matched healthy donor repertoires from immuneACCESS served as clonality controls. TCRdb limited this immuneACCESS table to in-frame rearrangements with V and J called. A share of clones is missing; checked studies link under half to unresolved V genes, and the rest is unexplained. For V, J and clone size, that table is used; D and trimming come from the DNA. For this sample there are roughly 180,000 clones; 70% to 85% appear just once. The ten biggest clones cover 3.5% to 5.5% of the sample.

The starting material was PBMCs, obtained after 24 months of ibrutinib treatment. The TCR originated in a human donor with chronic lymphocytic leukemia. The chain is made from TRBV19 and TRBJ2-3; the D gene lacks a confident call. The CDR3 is CASSMASDTQYF. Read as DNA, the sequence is TGTGCCAGTAGTATGGCGTCAGATACGCAGTATTTT.